This T cell receptor (beta chain) was sequenced for a study of CD8 T cells in Susac syndrome. Random hexamers were used to reverse transcribe 0.5 to 1 ug of RNA. Amplification of TCR beta CDR3 was carried out by immunoSEQ multiplex PCR, which covered 54 Vbeta and 13 Jbeta segments. Using its own MiXCR run on the immunoSEQ multiplex PCR reads, TCRdb lists one record per CDR3 protein. Of roughly 80,000 distinct CDR3 sequences listed, under 95% are singletons. For this clonotype: No antigen is known for it.

Study-wide results and caveats: In its TCR sequencing and HLA analysis, the study acknowledged that the number of individuals was relatively small. In Susac syndrome, CD4+ T cell repertoires lacked any clonal expansion.

The V gene's germline CDR1 is SGHTA and CDR2 FQGNSA. V lost 5 bases and J lost 0, with 15 bases in between. The CDR3 has 16 amino acids. Sequenced: CD4+ T cells from PBMCs. The chain recombines TRBV7-2 with TRBJ2-3; possibly TRBD2 for D (6 bases). The clonotype was recovered from a human donor with Susac syndrome. The CDR3 protein is CASSPPNGRSTDTQYF. CDR3 nucleotide sequence: TGTGCCAGCAGCCCACCCAACGGGAGAAGCACAGATACGCAGTATTTT.